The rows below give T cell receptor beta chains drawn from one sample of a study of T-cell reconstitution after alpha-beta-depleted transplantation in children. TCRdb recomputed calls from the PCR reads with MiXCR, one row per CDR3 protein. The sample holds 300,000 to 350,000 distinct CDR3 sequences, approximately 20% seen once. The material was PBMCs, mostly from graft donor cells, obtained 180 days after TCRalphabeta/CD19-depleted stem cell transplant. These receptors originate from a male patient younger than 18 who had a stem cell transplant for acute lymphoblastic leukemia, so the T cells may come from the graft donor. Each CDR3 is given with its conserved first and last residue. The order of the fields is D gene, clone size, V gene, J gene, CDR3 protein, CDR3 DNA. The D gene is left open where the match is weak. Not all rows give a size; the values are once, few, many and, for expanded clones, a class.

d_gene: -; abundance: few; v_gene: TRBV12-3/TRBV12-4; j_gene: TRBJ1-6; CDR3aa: CASSLEGLSNSPLHF; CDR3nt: TGTGCCAGCAGTTTAGAGGGGCTGAGTAATTCACCCCTCCACTTT
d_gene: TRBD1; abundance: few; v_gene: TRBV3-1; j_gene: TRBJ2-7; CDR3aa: CASSLLPGTGVYEQYF; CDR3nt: TGTGCCAGCAGCCTCCTCCCCGGGACAGGCGTCTACGAGCAGTACTTC
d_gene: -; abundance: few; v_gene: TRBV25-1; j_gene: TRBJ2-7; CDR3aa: CASSGVRIFHEQYF; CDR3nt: TGTGCCAGCAGTGGGGTCAGAATTTTCCACGAGCAGTACTTC
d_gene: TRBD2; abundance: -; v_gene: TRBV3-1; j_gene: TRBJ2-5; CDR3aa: CASSQARLAGQETQYF; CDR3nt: TGTGCCAGCAGCCAAGCTAGACTAGCGGGCCAAGAGACCCAGTACTTC
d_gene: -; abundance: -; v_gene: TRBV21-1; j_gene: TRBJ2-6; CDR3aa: CASSKQSGPHSSGANVLTF; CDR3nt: TGTGCCAGCAGCAAACAATCAGGGCCGCATTCCTCTGGGGCCAACGTCCTGACTTTC
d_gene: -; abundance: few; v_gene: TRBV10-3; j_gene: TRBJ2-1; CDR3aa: CAIEGRLGLPNEQFF; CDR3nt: TGTGCCATCGAGGGTAGGCTAGGCCTGCCCAATGAGCAGTTCTTC
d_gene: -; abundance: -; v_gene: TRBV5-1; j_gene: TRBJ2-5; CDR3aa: CASSLGWGGETQYF; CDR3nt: TGCGCCAGCAGCTTGGGATGGGGCGGAGAGACCCAGTACTTC
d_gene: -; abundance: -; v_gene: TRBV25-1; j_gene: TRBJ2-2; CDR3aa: CASSEFGRASTGELFF; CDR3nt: TGTGCCAGCAGTGAATTCGGCAGGGCGTCCACCGGGGAGCTGTTTTTT
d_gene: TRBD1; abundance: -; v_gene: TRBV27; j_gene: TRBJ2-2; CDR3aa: CASSSGTGATGELFF; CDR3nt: TGTGCCAGCAGTTCAGGGACAGGGGCTACCGGGGAGCTGTTTTTT
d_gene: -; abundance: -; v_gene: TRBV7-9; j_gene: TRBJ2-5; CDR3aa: CASSFLWDTQETQYF; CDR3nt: TGTGCCAGCAGCTTCCTCTGGGACACCCAAGAGACCCAGTACTTC
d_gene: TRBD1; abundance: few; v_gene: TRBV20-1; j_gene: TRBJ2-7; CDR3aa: CSARDRGSEQYF; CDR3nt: TGCAGTGCACGGGACAGGGGAAGCGAGCAGTACTTC
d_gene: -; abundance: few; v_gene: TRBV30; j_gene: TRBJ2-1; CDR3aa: CAWSVAVSEQFF; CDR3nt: TGTGCCTGGAGTGTCGCTGTTTCTGAGCAGTTCTTC
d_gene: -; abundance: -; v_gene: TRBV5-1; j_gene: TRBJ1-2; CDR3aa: CASSLAHGGYTF; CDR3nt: TGCGCCAGCAGCTTGGCCCACGGGGGCTACACCTTC
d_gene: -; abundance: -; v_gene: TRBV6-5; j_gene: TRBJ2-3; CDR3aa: CASSAGYTQYF; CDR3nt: TGTGCCAGCAGTGCCGGGTATACGCAGTATTTT
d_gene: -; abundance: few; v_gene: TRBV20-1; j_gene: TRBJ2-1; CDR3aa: CSARAPGEQFF; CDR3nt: TGCAGTGCTAGGGCCCCGGGGGAGCAGTTCTTC
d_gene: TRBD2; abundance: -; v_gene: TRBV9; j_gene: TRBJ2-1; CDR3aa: CASSALPGLAGYNEQFF; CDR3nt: TGTGCCAGCAGCGCACTGCCGGGACTAGCGGGTTACAATGAGCAGTTCTTC
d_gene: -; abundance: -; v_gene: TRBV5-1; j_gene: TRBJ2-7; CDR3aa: CASSYEIGYSWEQYF; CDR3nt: TGCGCCAGCAGCTACGAAATCGGGTATTCGTGGGAGCAGTACTTC
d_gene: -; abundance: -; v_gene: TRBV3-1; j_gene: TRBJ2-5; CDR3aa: CASSQGGQQETQYF; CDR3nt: TGTGCCAGCAGCCAGGGGGGACAGCAAGAGACCCAGTACTTC
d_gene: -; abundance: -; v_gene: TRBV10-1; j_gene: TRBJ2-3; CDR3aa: CASSRTKWEVDTQYF; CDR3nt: TGCGCCAGCAGTAGGACAAAGTGGGAAGTGGATACGCAGTATTTT
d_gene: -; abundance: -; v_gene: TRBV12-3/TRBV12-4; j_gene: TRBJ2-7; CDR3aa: CASRKGGEQYF; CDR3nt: TGTGCCAGCAGAAAGGGCGGCGAGCAGTACTTC
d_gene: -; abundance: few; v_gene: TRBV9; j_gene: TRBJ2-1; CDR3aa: CASSVEDEQFF; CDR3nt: TGTGCCAGCAGCGTAGAGGATGAGCAGTTCTTC
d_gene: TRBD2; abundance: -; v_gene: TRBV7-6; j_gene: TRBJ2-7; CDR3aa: CASSVTSGRASYEQYF; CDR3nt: TGTGCCAGCAGCGTGACTAGCGGGAGGGCCTCCTACGAGCAGTACTTC
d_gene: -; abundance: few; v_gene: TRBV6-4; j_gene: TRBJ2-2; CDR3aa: CASISAGGSTGELFF; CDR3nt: TGTGCCAGCATTTCCGCCGGGGGTAGCACCGGGGAGCTGTTTTTT
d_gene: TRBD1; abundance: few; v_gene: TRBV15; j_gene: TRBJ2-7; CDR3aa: CATSRIRLRDRGGEQYF; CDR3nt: TGTGCCACCAGCAGAATTCGTCTCCGGGACAGGGGCGGGGAGCAGTACTTC
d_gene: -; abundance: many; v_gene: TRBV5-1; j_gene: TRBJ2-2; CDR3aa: CASSPLSKTGELFF; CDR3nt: TGCGCCAGCAGCCCCCTTAGTAAGACCGGGGAGCTGTTTTTT
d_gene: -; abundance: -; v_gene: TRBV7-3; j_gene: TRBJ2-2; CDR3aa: CASSLAGPGTGELFF; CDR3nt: TGTGCCAGCAGCTTAGCCGGGCCGGGCACCGGGGAGCTGTTTTTT
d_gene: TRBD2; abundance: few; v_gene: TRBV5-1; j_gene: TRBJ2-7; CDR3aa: CASSVRGDEQYF; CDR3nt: TGCGCCAGCAGCGTCCGGGGGGACGAGCAGTACTTC
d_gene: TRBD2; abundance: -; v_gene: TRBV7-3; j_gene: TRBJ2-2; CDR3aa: CASSLSPLAGEAGELFF; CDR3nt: TGTGCCAGCAGCTTGTCCCCACTAGCGGGAGAGGCCGGGGAGCTGTTTTTT
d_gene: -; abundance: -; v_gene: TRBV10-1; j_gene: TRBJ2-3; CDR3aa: CASGDGEFTDTQYF; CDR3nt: TGCGCCAGCGGTGATGGAGAGTTCACAGATACGCAGTATTTT
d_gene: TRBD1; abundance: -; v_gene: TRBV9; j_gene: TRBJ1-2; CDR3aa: CASSAPRDRGNGYTF; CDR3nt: TGTGCCAGCAGCGCCCCCCGGGACAGGGGGAATGGCTACACCTTC
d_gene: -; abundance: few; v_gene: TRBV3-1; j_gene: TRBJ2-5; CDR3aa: CASSQDTETQYF; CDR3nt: TGTGCCAGCAGCCAAGATACAGAGACCCAGTACTTC
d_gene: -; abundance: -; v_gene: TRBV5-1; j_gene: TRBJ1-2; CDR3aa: CASSLRQIYGYTF; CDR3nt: TGCGCCAGCAGCTTGAGGCAAATCTATGGCTACACCTTC
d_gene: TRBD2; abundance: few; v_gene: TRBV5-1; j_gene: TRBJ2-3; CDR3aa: CASAREGQADTQYF; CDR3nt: TGCGCCAGCGCACGGGAGGGCCAAGCAGATACGCAGTATTTT
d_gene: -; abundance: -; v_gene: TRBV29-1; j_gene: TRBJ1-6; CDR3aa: CSVGQGRGSPLHF; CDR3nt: TGCAGCGTGGGTCAGGGGCGCGGATCACCCCTCCACTTT
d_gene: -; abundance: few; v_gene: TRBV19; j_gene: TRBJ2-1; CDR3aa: CASSIFPF; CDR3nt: TGTGCCAGTAGTATCTTCCCCTTC
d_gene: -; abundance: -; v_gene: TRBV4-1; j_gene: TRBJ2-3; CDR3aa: CASSQDLAGDTDTQYF; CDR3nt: TGCGCCAGCAGCCAAGATTTGGCAGGAGACACAGATACGCAGTATTTT
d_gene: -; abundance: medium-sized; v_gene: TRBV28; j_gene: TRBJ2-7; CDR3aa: CASSLAHPGTVYEQYF; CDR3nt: TGTGCCAGCAGTTTAGCCCATCCCGGGACTGTCTACGAGCAGTACTTC
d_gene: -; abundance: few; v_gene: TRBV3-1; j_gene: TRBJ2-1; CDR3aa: CASSQDPGSSNEQFF; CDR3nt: TGTGCCAGCAGCCAAGATCCAGGTAGCAGCAATGAGCAGTTCTTC
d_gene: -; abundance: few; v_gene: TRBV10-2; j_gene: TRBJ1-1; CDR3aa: CASISLEGRNTEAFF; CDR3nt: TGCGCCAGCATATCCCTAGAGGGAAGGAACACTGAAGCTTTCTTT